This entry concerns a single T cell receptor (beta chain). The target antigen is unknown. An amount of RNA that ranged from roughly 0.45 to 1 ug was reverse transcribed with random hexamers. TCRdb called the immunoSEQ multiplex PCR reads again in MiXCR, with one record for every CDR3 protein. This sample carries some 130,000 distinct CDR3 sequences, 95% of them seen once, and the ten largest clones take 0.15% to 0.2%. CD8+ and CD4+ T cells from blood underwent TCR beta sequencing, which was carried out in a high-throughput format. This sample is drawn from a study of CD8 T cells in Susac syndrome. V gave up 2 bases and J gave up 0 bases; unmatched junction bases: 3. CDR3 length equals 15 residues. Germline CDR1 and CDR2: SQVTM and ANQGSEA. Study-level results: That the number of individuals in its TCR sequencing and HLA analysis was relatively small was acknowledged by the study.

What was sequenced was CD8+ T cells from PBMCs. The chain combines TRBV29-1 with TRBJ2-3, with 9 bases aligning to TRBD1. This clonotype was obtained from a human donor with Susac syndrome. The CDR3 here is CSVETGQGSTDTQYF. CDR3 sequence (DNA): TGCAGCGTTGAAACGGGACAGGGTAGCACAGATACGCAGTATTTT.